This TCR beta chain was identified in a study of blood T cell repertoires in COVID-19 (dated by TCRdb to 2018 to 2020). Study-level background: Collaborator samples came from the United States, Italy and Spain and covered acute and convalescent phases of COVID-19. The repertoires were released in a freely available public database intended as a resource for research on the immune response to SARS-CoV-2. The prospective study material was composed of cDNA or gDNA derived from T cells, B-cell-depleted T cells, or PBMCs. Where HLA class I and class II types were available, the types were taken from metadata supplied by the sample provider, not from assay-based typing. A de-identified subject ID, COVID-19 status, age in years and sex were almost always included in the sample metadata. Samples were obtained from the ongoing ImmuneRACE study (first 160 participants) and from 950 to 1,500 subjects provided by 6 global collaborators. Subjects who had been exposed to COVID-19, were actively infected with it, or had recovered from it provided the deeply sampled blood TCRbeta repertoires that made up the dataset.

Collaborating institutions collected whole blood in K2EDTA tubes following their own protocols. For TCRbeta analysis, collaborators shipped samples in one of three forms: frozen whole blood, isolated PBMCs, or DNA extracted from either of those sample types. The immunoSEQ Assay, a bias-controlled multiplex PCR, was used to amplify TCRbeta CDR3 regions from genomic DNA. The paper's data handling went like this. Within the assay, amplification of reference gene primers was used to estimate how many nucleated cells each sample contained. To quantify the absolute abundance of each unique TCRbeta CDR3 rearrangement, sequence reads were collapsed and filtered. For each sample, productive Simpson clonality was calculated as the square root of Simpson's diversity index across productive rearrangements. The source is immuneACCESS, and TCRdb retained only in-frame sequences with V and J called. Part of the clones is not carried over; for the studies checked, unresolved V genes explain less than half of this, and the remainder is unexplained. V, J and clone size derive from that table, while D and trimming were established from the DNA sequence. The sample table holds about 230,000 clones, of which around 84% were seen once. Clones ranked in the top ten supply around 1% of the sample.

CDR1 MDHEN and CDR2 SYDVKM are derived from the germline V gene. V is reduced by 3 bases and J by 11 bases, leaving a spacing of 20 bases between them. The CDR3 runs 15 amino acids, cysteine and phenylalanine included. Only the CDR3 portion is preserved as DNA: 45 bases, with reading frame beginning at the first base. Here is what the overall study found, with its caveats: Clinical and demographic metadata were provided uncurated, with the amount varying by source and participant.

In regard to this clone: Its recognized antigen is unknown. The record has no base qualities; no much larger clone is one base away.

The clonotype was recovered from a middle-aged man with acute or convalescent COVID-19. The sample consisted of peripheral blood. The chain links TRBV28 with TRBJ1-5; the best D guess is TRBD1, with 6 bases matching. Here is the DNA: TGTGCCAGCAGTTTCGAGTATACCCTTGAGGGGGCCCAGCATTTT. It translates as CASSFEYTLEGAQHF.